This is a list of T cell receptor beta chains from one sample in a study of T cell responses to AZD1222 COVID-19 vaccine. Data came from immunoSEQ multiplex PCR; TCRdb stores just in-frame clones and leaves some out. Of some 150,000 clones in the sample, about nine tenths are singletons; the top ten hold approximately 3.5%. Sequences were derived from peripheral blood, sampled 28 days after the second AZD1222 dose. These receptors were collected from an adult who received the AZD1222 COVID-19 vaccine. CDR3s include the opening cysteine and the closing phenylalanine or tryptophan. D genes are given only for firm matches. Some rows mark clone size as missing; the rest say once, few, many or name a class of expanded clone.

cdr3_nt cdr3_aa j_call v_call d_call clone_size
TGTGCCAGCAGCGGATGGACAGGGTTTATTAACTATGGCTACACCTTC CASSGWTGFINYGYTF TRBJ1-2 TRBV5-4 TRBD1 .
TGTGCCAGCAGCTTAACTGCGGGAGACATTAGAAATGAGCAGTTCTTC CASSLTAGDIRNEQFF TRBJ2-1 TRBV11-1 TRBD2 .
TGTGCCAGCAGCGGCTCCGTGGGCGAGCAGTACTTC CASSGSVGEQYF TRBJ2-7 TRBV9 . medium-sized
TGTGCCAGCAGTTACTCCGAAGGGGGTAATTCACCCCTCCACTTT CASSYSEGGNSPLHF TRBJ1-6 TRBV6-5 . few
TGCGCCAGCAGTCAACTTCCGGGACAGCCGCAAGAGACCCAGTACTTC CASSQLPGQPQETQYF TRBJ2-5 TRBV23-1 TRBD1 .
TGTGCCAGCAGCCATCCAGGGGCGGACTATGGCTACACCTTC CASSHPGADYGYTF TRBJ1-2 TRBV9 . .
TGTGCCAGCAGCTTTACAGGGGTCCACGAGCAGTACTTC CASSFTGVHEQYF TRBJ2-7 TRBV7-2 TRBD1 .
TGTGCCACTTGGGACGGTCAAGCCTACGAGCAGTACTTC CATWDGQAYEQYF TRBJ2-7 TRBV19 . .
TGCGCCAGCAGTGGGACAGGGGATTCACCCCTCCACTTT CASSGTGDSPLHF TRBJ1-6 TRBV10-1 TRBD1 .
TGTGCCAGTACTGCAGTTGAGGGGAGGCTCCTCGATCAGCCCCAGCATTTT CASTAVEGRLLDQPQHF TRBJ1-5 TRBV19 . .
TGTGCCAGTAGTCCCTATGTGGGAGCGAACACCGGGGAGCTGTTTTTT CASSPYVGANTGELFF TRBJ2-2 TRBV19 . .
TGTGCCAGCAGCCAAACGGGGTCAGATCAGCCCCAGCATTTT CASSQTGSDQPQHF TRBJ1-5 TRBV14 . once
TGCGCCAGCAGCCACAAAACCGGGACAGGGTTCTACGAGCAGTACTTC CASSHKTGTGFYEQYF TRBJ2-7 TRBV5-1 TRBD1 .
TGTGCCAGCAGTCTCCAGGAGGGGGCGCGCTACACCTTC CASSLQEGARYTF TRBJ1-2 TRBV28 TRBD1 .
TGCGCCAGCAGTGATTCGGTAGGAACCTACGAGCAGTACTTC CASSDSVGTYEQYF TRBJ2-7 TRBV10-1 . .
TGTGCCACCAGCAGAGCGTCAGGGAATCAGCCCCAGCATTTT CATSRASGNQPQHF TRBJ1-5 TRBV15 . once
TGTGCCAGCAGCTTCCTAGGGGCCTTCTCCTACGAGCAGTACTTC CASSFLGAFSYEQYF TRBJ2-7 TRBV11-2 . once
TGTGCCAGCAGCTTAGGGCGTGAGTCTGAAGCTTTCTTT CASSLGRESEAFF TRBJ1-1 TRBV11-2 . .
TGTGCCTGGAGTGGTCTAGCGGGGTACAATGAGCAGTTCTTC CAWSGLAGYNEQFF TRBJ2-1 TRBV30 TRBD2 .
TGTGCCAGCAGTTTTTTTGGGGCGAACACCGGGGAGCTGTTTTTT CASSFFGANTGELFF TRBJ2-2 TRBV28 . once
TGTGCCAGCAGTTACGTGGGGACATATGGCTACACCTTC CASSYVGTYGYTF TRBJ1-2 TRBV6-5 . .
TGCAGCGTTGCGCTCGGGGGTATCTACGAGCAGTACTTC CSVALGGIYEQYF TRBJ2-7 TRBV29-1 . .
TGTGCCAGCAGCTACTATAATCAGCCCCAGCATTTT CASSYYNQPQHF TRBJ1-5 TRBV14 . once
TGTGCCAGCAGTTTGGCTAGCGCAGATACGCAGTATTTT CASSLASADTQYF TRBJ2-3 TRBV12-3/TRBV12-4 . .
TGTGCCAGCAGTGCCCCTGGACAGGGGGGGGAAAAACTGTTTTTT CASSAPGQGGEKLFF TRBJ1-4 TRBV2 TRBD1 .
TGTGCCAGCTCACCCGGACGGGACTATGGCTACACCTTC CASSPGRDYGYTF TRBJ1-2 TRBV18 . .
TGTGCCAGCAGTCCATCCGGGACAACCACTGGGGCCAACGTCCTGACTTTC CASSPSGTTTGANVLTF TRBJ2-6 TRBV6-6 . .
TGTGCCAGCAGTCAAAACCCTAGCGGGAGCTACGAGCAGTACTTC CASSQNPSGSYEQYF TRBJ2-7 TRBV6-5 TRBD2 .
TGTGCCAGCAGTCCGGCCCCGGGGCCCTACGAGCAGTACTTC CASSPAPGPYEQYF TRBJ2-7 TRBV27 . .
TGTGCCAGCAGTGATCCGGTGCGAGGTGACGAGCAGTACTTC CASSDPVRGDEQYF TRBJ2-7 TRBV6-1 . .
TGTGCCACCAGCTCAGGGGTGTTCTACAATGAGCAGTTCTTC CATSSGVFYNEQFF TRBJ2-1 TRBV24-1 . once
TGCGCCAGCAGCTTGGCCCGGGACTCTTACAATGAGCAGTTCTTC CASSLARDSYNEQFF TRBJ2-1 TRBV5-1 . .
TGTGCCAGCAGCGTAGGGGCTAATAATGAGCAGTTCTTC CASSVGANNEQFF TRBJ2-1 TRBV9 . .
TGCAGTGCTAGTGGGGGGCAGGGGGGACAGGCGACCACAGATACGCAGTATTTT CSASGGQGGQATTDTQYF TRBJ2-3 TRBV20-1 TRBD1 .
TGTGCCAGCAGTCCCTCGACAGGGGGGAACACTGAAGCTTTCTTT CASSPSTGGNTEAFF TRBJ1-1 TRBV6-5 TRBD1 few
TGCAGCGTTGAAGTCTCCCTCCCGGGACAGGGTTTTAATGAGCAGTTCTTC CSVEVSLPGQGFNEQFF TRBJ2-1 TRBV29-1 TRBD1 .
TGTGCCAGCAGCCCTTTGGCCCTGGGAGCCGGGGAGCTGTTTTTT CASSPLALGAGELFF TRBJ2-2 TRBV6-4 . .
TGTGCCAGTAGTACGACAGGGAGCTATGGCTACACCTTC CASSTTGSYGYTF TRBJ1-2 TRBV19 TRBD1 once
TGTGCCATCAGTGGTTCTAGCGCGAACTTCACCGGGGAGCTGTTTTTT CAISGSSANFTGELFF TRBJ2-2 TRBV10-3 . .
TGTGCCAGCAGCTTATTAGGACTAGCGGAAGAGCAGTATTTT CASSLLGLAEEQYF TRBJ2-3 TRBV7-8 TRBD2 .